The 7 T cell receptor beta chains given below trace back to one sample, sequenced in a study of OX40 agonist ivuxolimab in advanced cancers. Clones were read by immunoSEQ multiplex PCR, and TCRdb kept only the in-frame ones, dropping some. This sample carries under 35,000 clones, 84% of them seen once, and the ten largest clones take roughly a fifth. The material was CD4+ or CD8+ T cells sorted from blood, obtained in a trial of the OX40 agonist ivuxolimab. The receptor set was obtained from an adult with an advanced solid tumor such as melanoma, head and neck, liver or kidney cancer.

V and J are TRBV2 and TRBJ2-7; 10 bases map to TRBD2. The V gene end was trimmed by 8 bases and the J gene end by 5 bases; junction bases not matched to a gene: 12. Germline V gene sequence: CDR1 SNHLY, CDR2 FYNNEI. The CDR3 sequence is 15 residues long. The CDR3 DNA reads as TGTGCCAGCCAATGGGTAGCGGGAGGTTCCGACGAGCAGTACTTC. Translating gives CASQWVAGGSDEQYF.

J is TRBJ1-2 and V is TRBV5-5; maybe TRBD1 (5 bases). The CDR3 has 19 amino acids. Germline assignment: CDR1 SGHKS and CDR2 YYEKEE (reference sequence). The V end was cut by 4 bases, the J end by 4 bases, with 29 bases between. The CDR3 region has the DNA TGTGCCAGCAGCCCCCGGGGCTTCTCCGTTAGTGCCTTGAGCTATGGCTACACCTTC. Amino acid sequence: CASSPRGFSVSALSYGYTF.

The chain joins TRBV10-2 to TRBJ1-2, with no clear D. V lost 3 bases and J lost 5, with 13 bases in between. CDR1 is WSHSY, CDR2 SAAADI, per germline. The CDR3 has 14 residues. CDR3 sequence: CASSDYGPRYGYTF. DNA of the CDR3: TGCGCCAGCAGTGACTACGGCCCTCGGTATGGCTACACCTTC.

As for this clone: One junction end does not reproduce the germline sequence, and a read error may be involved. The chain links TRBV13 to TRBJ2-7, with 9 bases fitting TRBD1. CDR3 length: 13 amino acids. The germline gives CDR1 PRHDT, CDR2 FYEKMQ (reference sequence). The CDR3 reads CASSLGTGYEQYF. DNA of the CDR3: TGTGCCAGCAGCCTAGGGACAGGGTACGAGCAGTACTTC.

In its sample, this clone was seen a few times. The rearrangement links TRBV28 to TRBJ1-2, with 9 bases lining up with TRBD1. CDR3 length equals 14 residues. Germline lookup yields CDR1 MDHEN and CDR2 SYDVKM. Trimming removed 7 bases from V and 6 bases from J; junction bases left unmatched: 9. The CDR3 is CASTRTGDPNGYTF. CDR3 DNA sequence: TGTGCCAGCACTAGGACAGGGGACCCAAATGGCTACACCTTC.

J is TRBJ2-7 and V is TRBV7-2; TRBD2 agrees at 10 bases. This CDR3 spans 15 amino acids. With V trimmed by 4 bases and J by 2 bases, 5 bases remained unmatched. CDR1 and CDR2 from the germline V gene are SGHTA and FQGNSA. CDR3 sequence (DNA): TGTGCCAGCAGCTACAAAGGACTAGCGGCCTACGAGCAGTACTTC. Protein: CASSYKGLAAYEQYF.

The chain uses TRBV27 and TRBJ2-7; the match to TRBD1 covers 10 bases. Germline V gene lookup returns CDR1 MNHEY and CDR2 SMNVEV (reference sequence). V trimming: 3 bases; J trimming: 4 bases; junction bases outside the gene matches: 3. The CDR3 contains 14 residues. CDR3 nucleotides: TGTGCCAGCAGTTTGGGACAGGGGTTTTACGAGCAGTACTTC. Amino acids: CASSLGQGFYEQYF.